The 16 T cell receptor beta chains presented below share a single source sample, sequenced in a study of blood T cell repertoires in COVID-19. The method was immunoSEQ multiplex PCR; TCRdb's version includes in-frame clones alone and lacks a portion of them. The sample has roughly 320,000 clones; roughly 89% are singletons. Sequenced material: peripheral blood. Every receptor here comes from a woman aged 30 to 39 with COVID-19, enrolled during active disease.

The gene calls are TRBV7-9 and TRBJ1-2, with D possibly being TRBD1 (6 bases). V was clipped by 5 bases and J by 8 bases, with 12 bases between them. CDR3 size: 12 residues. The V gene's germline CDR1 is SEHNR and CDR2 FQNEAQ (reference sequence). The CDR3 reads CASSQAGVGYTF. The CDR3 nucleotides are TGTGCCAGCAGCCAGGCAGGGGTAGGCTACACCTTC.

The chain's CDR3 is CASSLAGGEFPFF. DNA for the CDR3: TGTGCCAGCAGCTTGGCAGGGGGCGAGTTTCCTTTCTTT. The V call is TRBV7-9, the J call TRBJ1-1, with 8 bases aligning to TRBD1. The CDR3 sequence is 13 residues long. V was clipped by 3 bases and J by 12 bases; unmatched bases: 9. Germline lookup yields CDR1 SEHNR and CDR2 FQNEAQ (reference sequence).

The chain is built from TRBV6-1 and TRBJ1-1, with TRBD1 matching over 7 bases. From germline, CDR1 is MNHNS and CDR2 SASEGT. V was pared by 0 bases and J by 10 bases, with 5 bases of the junction left unmatched. The CDR3 covers 13 residues. The CDR3 nucleotides are TGTGCCAGCAGTGAAGCGCAGGGGGTTCGAGCTTTCTTT. This sequence encodes CASSEAQGVRAFF.

The genes are TRBV7-8 and TRBJ1-3; 11 nucleotides agree with TRBD1. The CDR3 contains 17 residues. Germline CDR1 and CDR2: SGHVS and FQNEAQ. J lost 2 bases, V lost 2 bases, and 5 bases had no gene match. CDR3: CASSLMGQGGPGNTIYF. The CDR3 DNA follows: TGTGCCAGCAGCTTAATGGGACAGGGGGGACCTGGAAACACCATATATTTT.

The V and J genes are TRBV7-9 and TRBJ2-2; the D is unclear. Germline lookup yields CDR1 SEHNR and CDR2 FQNEAQ (reference sequence). This CDR3 is 11 amino acids long. The germline V and J ends were trimmed by 4 bases and 8 bases, with 5 bases remaining between them. The CDR3 is CASSYSGELFF. The DNA for the CDR3 is TGTGCCAGCAGCTACAGTGGGGAGCTGTTTTTT.

The chain combines TRBV11-1 with TRBJ1-2, with 7 bases fitting TRBD1. In germline, CDR1 is SGHAT, CDR2 FQDESV (reference sequence). The CDR3 is 14 residues long. Trimming removed 7 bases from V and 5 bases from J; junction bases left unmatched: 10. The CDR3 bases are TGTGCCAGCACCGAGCCCGGGACAGAGTATGGCTACACCTTC. It translates to CASTEPGTEYGYTF. The full variable domain, its missing parts supplied by reference TRBV11-1 and TRBJ1-2, is EAEVAQSPRYKITEKSQAVAFWCDPISGHATLYWYRQILGQGPELLVQFQDESVVDDSQLPKDRFSAERLKGVDSTLKIQPAELGDSAMYLCASTEPGTEYGYTFGSGTRLTVV.

This chain connects TRBV9 to TRBJ1-2; 7 bases are shared with TRBD1. This CDR3 region has 21 residues. V was pared by 3 bases and J by 0 bases, with 23 bases of the junction left unmatched. The germline CDR1 and CDR2 sequences are SGDLS and YYNGEE. The CDR3 region has the DNA TGTGCCAGCAGCGCGACACAGCTGGACCGTGGGACAGTGAAGTCTAACTATGGCTACACCTTC. This translates into CASSATQLDRGTVKSNYGYTF.

In DNA form, the CDR3 reads TGCGCCAGCAGCCGCTCTACAGGGGATAATTCACCCCTCCACTTT. This codes for CASSRSTGDNSPLHF. The V call is TRBV5-1, the J call TRBJ1-6, with 7 positions matching TRBD1. Germline V CDR1 and CDR2: SGHRS, YFSETQ. This CDR3 is 15 amino acids long. Unmatched junction bases numbered 6, after V lost 4 bases and J lost 5 bases. Based on the CDR3 plus reference TRBV5-1 and TRBJ1-6, the full variable domain is KAGVTQTPRYLIKTRGQQVTLSCSPISGHRSVSWYQQTPGQGLQFLFEYFSETQRNKGNFPGRFSGRQFSNSRSEMNVSTLELGDSALYLCASSRSTGDNSPLHFGNGTRLTVT.

The chain links TRBV11-1 to TRBJ2-5; 9 nucleotides match TRBD2. The ends lost 5 bases at V and 9 bases at J; junction bases unmatched: 7. From germline, CDR1 is SGHAT and CDR2 FQDESV (reference sequence). This CDR3 comprises 13 residues. The DNA for the CDR3 is TGTGCCAGCAGCACGACTAGCGGCGGGTCCCAGTACTTC. This translates into CASSTTSGGSQYF.

The chain employs TRBV7-9 and TRBJ2-2; a possible D gene is TRBD1 (6 bases). Germline loops: CDR1 SEHNR, CDR2 FQNEAQ (reference sequence). This CDR3 comprises 15 residues. V was pared by 5 bases and J by 4 bases, with 14 bases between. The CDR3 loop is CASSLQGMGTGELFF. The CDR3, as DNA: TGTGCCAGCAGCCTGCAGGGGATGGGCACCGGGGAGCTGTTTTTT. The whole variable domain, filled in from reference TRBV7-9 and TRBJ2-2, reads DTGVSQNPRHKITKRGQNVTFRCDPISEHNRLYWYRQTLGQGPEFLTYFQNEAQLEKSRLLSDRFSAERPKGSFSTLEIQRTEQGDSAMYLCASSLQGMGTGELFFGEGSRLTVL.

The CDR3 bases are TGTGCCTGGAGCAGGGGAACCCTCACAGATACGCAGTATTTT. Protein: CAWSRGTLTDTQYF. V usage is TRBV30 and J usage is TRBJ2-3; TRBD1 is a possible D gene (6 bases). Germline-derived CDR1 and CDR2 are GTSNPN and SVGIG (reference sequence). V shed 3 bases and J shed 2 bases, with 12 bases lying between them. This CDR3 has 14 residues. Full variable domain (rest looked up from reference TRBV30 and TRBJ2-3): SQTIHQWPATLVQPVGSPLSLECTVEGTSNPNLYWYRQAAGRGLQLLFYSVGIGQISSEVPQNLSASRPQDRQFILSSKKLLLSDSGFYLCAWSRGTLTDTQYFGPGTRLTVL.

The V gene is TRBV6-2 or TRBV6-3, the J gene TRBJ2-7; the match to TRBD2 covers 10 bases. V lost 6 bases, J lost 5 bases, and 10 bases stayed unmatched. The CDR3 is 15 amino acids. Germline V gene sequence: CDR1 MNHEY, CDR2 SVGEGT. DNA of the CDR3: TGTGCCAGCAGCGGTACTAGCGGGGCCCGGGACGAGCAGTACTTC. It codes for CASSGTSGARDEQYF.

This clone was recorded once. This chain links TRBV5-6 with TRBJ2-6; possibly TRBD1 for D (5 bases). This CDR3 is built from 17 residues. V dropped 1 base and J dropped 0 bases, with 11 bases sitting between them. The germline V gene encodes CDR1 SGHDT and CDR2 YYEEEE. CDR3 region: CASSLTGFISGANVLTF. The CDR3, as DNA: TGTGCCAGCAGCTTGACAGGTTTCATCTCTGGGGCCAACGTCCTGACTTTC.

This clone was recorded only once. The CDR3 spells CASSLEGETDTQYF. DNA for the CDR3: TGCGCCAGCAGCTTGGAGGGGGAGACAGATACGCAGTATTTT. V usage is TRBV5-1 and J usage is TRBJ2-3; D perhaps matches TRBD1 (6 bases). The CDR3 runs 14 residues. Germline V gene lookup returns CDR1 SGHRS and CDR2 YFSETQ. The V end was cut by 0 bases, the J end by 3 bases, with 8 bases between.

The rearrangement uses TRBV11-2 and TRBJ2-7; D remains unclear. Looked up from germline, CDR1 is SGHAT and CDR2 is FQNNGV. Trimming removed 3 bases at V and 3 bases at J, with 6 bases between. The CDR3 contains 12 residues. CDR3 nucleotides: TGTGCCAGCAGCTTGAGTGGCTACGAGCAGTACTTC. It codes for CASSLSGYEQYF.

V gene TRBV7-2 combines with J gene TRBJ2-3; D not resolved. Germline assignment: CDR1 SGHTA and CDR2 FQGNSA. The V end was cut by 1 base, the J end by 3 bases, with 8 bases between. CDR3 length: 14 residues. The CDR3 loop is CASSLGHPTDTQYF. The CDR3 nucleotides read TGTGCCAGCAGCTTAGGACATCCGACAGATACGCAGTATTTT.